Included here is one T cell receptor beta chain sequence, with context. This clonotype showed up just a few times. The antigen this receptor binds is unknown. Base qualities are missing; no much larger clone stands one base away. The CDR3 goes from the cysteine to the phenylalanine over 14 residues. Just the 42-base CDR3 DNA is kept, in frame starting at base 1. V is cut back by 5 bases and J by 2 bases, with 4 bases in the junction unmatched. Based on the germline V gene, the CDR1 and CDR2 sequences are MNHNS and SASEGT. The data belong to a study of response to subunit inactivated influenza vaccine (dated by TCRdb to 2016 to 2019). At the level of the whole study: The study used deep quantitative T cell receptor repertoire profiling to track responses to a trivalent subunit inactivated influenza vaccine.

Results the study describes overall, beyond this receptor: According to the authors, only a limited number of new T cells may be recruited by each seasonal influenza vaccination.

Interpreted using the paper, the time point label stands for: around 42 days after influenza vaccine administration. Library preparation was by RT-PCR. Data came from an Illumina HiSeq 2500. TCRdb reprocessing: public reads trimmed at Q25 with fastp, clones called with MiXCR, in-frame beta chains kept. Rows are combined by CDR3 protein, so each entry shows the most common genes and DNA. The table for this sample lists over 450,000 distinct CDR3 sequences; approximately 12% of them were counted only once. The ten largest account for roughly 13% of the sample. The sample was PBMCs from blood, taken roughly 45 days after vaccination. This clonotype originated in a man aged 45 to 65 who received an inactivated influenza vaccine. Donor details come from another sample of the same person, matched by shared clones. This chain joins TRBV6-1 to TRBJ2-7; 9 bases in the middle match TRBD2. The CDR3 in this case is CASSRTSETYEQYF. The DNA sequence is TGTGCCAGCAGTCGGACTAGCGAGACCTACGAGCAGTACTTC.